The sequence of this TCR beta chain was determined in a study of technical replicates of blood from a handful of donors. CDR1 is MDHEN and CDR2 is SYDVKM in the germline V gene. V was clipped by 5 bases and J by 2 bases; unmatched bases: 4. This CDR3 contains 14 residues. Repertoires were generated with immunoSEQ multiplex PCR, while TCRdb's copy carries only in-frame clones and drops some. The data show about 15,000 clones, 70% to 90% seen once. The material sequenced was PBMCs. This chain uses TRBV28 with TRBJ2-7; TRBD1 agrees at 9 bases. The TCR originated in a human donor in good health. CDR3: CASSGTGNTYEQYF. CDR3 nucleotides: TGTGCCAGCAGTGGGACAGGGAACACCTACGAGCAGTACTTC.